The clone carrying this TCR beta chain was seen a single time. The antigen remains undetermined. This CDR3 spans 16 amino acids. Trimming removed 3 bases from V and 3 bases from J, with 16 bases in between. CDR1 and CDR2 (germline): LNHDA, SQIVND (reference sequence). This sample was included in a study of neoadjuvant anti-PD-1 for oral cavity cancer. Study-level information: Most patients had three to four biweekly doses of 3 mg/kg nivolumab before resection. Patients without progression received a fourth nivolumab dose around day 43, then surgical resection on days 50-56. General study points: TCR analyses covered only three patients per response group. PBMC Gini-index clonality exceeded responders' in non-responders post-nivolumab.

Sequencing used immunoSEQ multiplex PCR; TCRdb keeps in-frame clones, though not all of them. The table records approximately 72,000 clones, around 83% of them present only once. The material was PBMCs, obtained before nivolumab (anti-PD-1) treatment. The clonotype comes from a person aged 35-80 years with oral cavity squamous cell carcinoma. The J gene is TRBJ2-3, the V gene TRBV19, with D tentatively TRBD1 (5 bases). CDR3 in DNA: TGTGCCAGTAGTATCTCCCCGCAGGGTCGGACAGATACGCAGTATTTT. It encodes CASSISPQGRTDTQYF.